The rows below give T cell receptor beta chains drawn from one sample of a study of blood T cell repertoires in COVID-19. Assay used: immunoSEQ multiplex PCR; TCRdb lists only in-frame clones, some missing. The sample records under 150,000 clones, 70% to 90% being singletons. Sequenced material: PBMCs or T cells enriched from blood (not recorded which). The receptors were sampled from a woman aged 45 to 65 who had recovered from COVID-19. Both conserved end residues are part of each CDR3. The D gene is left open where the match is weak. The size entry is marked missing in some rows and otherwise reads once, few, many or a size class.

J: TRBJ2-7; size: NA; D: NA; V: TRBV6-5; CDR3: CASGTDIPYEQYF; DNA: TGTGCCAGCGGTACAGACATACCCTACGAGCAGTACTTC
J: TRBJ1-4; size: NA; D: NA; V: TRBV5-6; CDR3: CASSLAGNEKLFF; DNA: TGTGCCAGCAGCTTGGCAGGCAATGAAAAACTGTTTTTT
J: TRBJ2-7; size: NA; D: NA; V: TRBV9; CDR3: CASSVGTEDYEQYF; DNA: TGTGCCAGCAGCGTTGGGACTGAGGACTACGAGCAGTACTTC
J: TRBJ2-7; size: NA; D: NA; V: TRBV3-1/TRBV3-2; CDR3: CASSQSENEQYF; DNA: TGTGCCAGCAGCCAAAGTGAGAACGAGCAGTACTTC
J: TRBJ1-3; size: NA; D: NA; V: TRBV5-1; CDR3: CASSLAGTGINSGNTIYF; DNA: TGCGCCAGCAGCTTGGCCGGAACAGGAATAAATTCTGGAAACACCATATATTTT
J: TRBJ2-5; size: NA; D: TRBD2; V: TRBV5-1; CDR3: CASSDGWGSGGSGAVGTQYF; DNA: TGCGCCAGCAGCGATGGATGGGGTAGCGGGGGATCCGGGGCCGTGGGGACCCAGTACTTC
J: TRBJ1-1; size: NA; D: NA; V: TRBV6-5; CDR3: CASGGGWTEAFF; DNA: TGTGCCAGCGGGGGAGGGTGGACTGAAGCTTTCTTT
J: TRBJ2-3; size: once; D: NA; V: TRBV4-1; CDR3: CASSYLGGQADTQYF; DNA: TGCGCCAGCAGCTACCTCGGGGGGCAGGCAGATACGCAGTATTTT
J: TRBJ2-6; size: NA; D: NA; V: TRBV10-1; CDR3: CASSPSGANVLTF; DNA: TGCGCCAGCAGCCCGTCTGGGGCCAACGTCCTGACTTTC
J: TRBJ1-2; size: few; D: NA; V: TRBV5-4; CDR3: CASSSPTQGDYGYTF; DNA: TGTGCCAGCAGCTCCCCTACACAGGGTGACTATGGCTACACCTTC